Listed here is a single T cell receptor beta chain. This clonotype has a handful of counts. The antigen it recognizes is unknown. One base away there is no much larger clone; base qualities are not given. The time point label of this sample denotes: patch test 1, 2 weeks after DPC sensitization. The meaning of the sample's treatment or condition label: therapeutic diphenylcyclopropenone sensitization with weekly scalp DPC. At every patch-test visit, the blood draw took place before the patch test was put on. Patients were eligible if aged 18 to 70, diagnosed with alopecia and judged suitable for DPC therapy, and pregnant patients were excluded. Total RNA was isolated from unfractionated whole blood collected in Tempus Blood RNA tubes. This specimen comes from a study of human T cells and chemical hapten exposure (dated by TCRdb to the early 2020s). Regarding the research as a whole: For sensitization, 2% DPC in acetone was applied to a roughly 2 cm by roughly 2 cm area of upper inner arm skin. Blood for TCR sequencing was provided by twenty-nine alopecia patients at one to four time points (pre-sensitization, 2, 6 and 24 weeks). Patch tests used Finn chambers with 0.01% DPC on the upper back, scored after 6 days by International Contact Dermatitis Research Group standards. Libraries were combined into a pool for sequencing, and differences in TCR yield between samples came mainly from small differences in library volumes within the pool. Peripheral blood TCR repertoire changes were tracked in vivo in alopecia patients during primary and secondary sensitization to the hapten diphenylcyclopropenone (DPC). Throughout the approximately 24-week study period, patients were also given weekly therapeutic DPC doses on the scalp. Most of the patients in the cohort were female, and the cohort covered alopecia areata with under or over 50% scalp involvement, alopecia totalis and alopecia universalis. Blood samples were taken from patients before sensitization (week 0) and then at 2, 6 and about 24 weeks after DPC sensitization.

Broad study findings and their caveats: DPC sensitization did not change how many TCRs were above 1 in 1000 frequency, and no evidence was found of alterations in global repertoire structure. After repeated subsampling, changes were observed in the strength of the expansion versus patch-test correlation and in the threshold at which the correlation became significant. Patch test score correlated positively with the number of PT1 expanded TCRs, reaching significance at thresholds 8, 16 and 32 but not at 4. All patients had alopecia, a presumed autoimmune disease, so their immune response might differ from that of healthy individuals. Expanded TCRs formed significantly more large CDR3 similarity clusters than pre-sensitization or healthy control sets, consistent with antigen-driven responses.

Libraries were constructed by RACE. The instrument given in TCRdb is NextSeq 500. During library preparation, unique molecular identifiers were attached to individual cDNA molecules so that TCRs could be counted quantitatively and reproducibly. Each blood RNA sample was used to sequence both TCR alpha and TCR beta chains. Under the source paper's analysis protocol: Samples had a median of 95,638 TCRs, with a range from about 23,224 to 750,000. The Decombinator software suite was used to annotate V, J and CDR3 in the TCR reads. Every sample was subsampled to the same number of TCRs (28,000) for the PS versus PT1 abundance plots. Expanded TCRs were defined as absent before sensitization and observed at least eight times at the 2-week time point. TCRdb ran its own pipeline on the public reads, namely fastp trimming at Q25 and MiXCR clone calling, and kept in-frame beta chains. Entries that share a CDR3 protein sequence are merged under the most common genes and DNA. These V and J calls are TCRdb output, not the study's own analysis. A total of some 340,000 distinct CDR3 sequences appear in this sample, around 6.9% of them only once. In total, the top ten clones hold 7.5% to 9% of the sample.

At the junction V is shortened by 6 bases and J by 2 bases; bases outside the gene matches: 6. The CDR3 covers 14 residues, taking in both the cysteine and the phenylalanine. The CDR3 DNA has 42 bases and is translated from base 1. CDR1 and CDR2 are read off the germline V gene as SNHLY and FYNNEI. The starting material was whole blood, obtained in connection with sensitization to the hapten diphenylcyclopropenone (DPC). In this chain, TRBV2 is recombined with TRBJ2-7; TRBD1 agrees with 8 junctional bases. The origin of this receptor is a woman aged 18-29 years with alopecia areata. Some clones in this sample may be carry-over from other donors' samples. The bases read TGTGCCAGCAGCCAGGGACAGGTCGCCTACGAGCAGTACTTC. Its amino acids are CASSQGQVAYEQYF.